This TCR beta chain was found in a study of PD-1 blockade in classical Hodgkin lymphoma. Only one count was recorded for this clone. Its cognate antigen is unknown. TCRdb's copy holds only in-frame clones and misses some; the assay was immunoSEQ multiplex PCR. Here the sample spans 20,000 to 25,000 clones, 70% to 85% being singletons. Whole-study findings and limits: Complete responders had baseline diversity similar to newly diagnosed patients.

The CDR3 runs to 14 residues. V was pared by 3 bases and J by 0 bases, with 6 bases between. Germline CDR1 SGHNT, CDR2 YYREEE (reference sequence). Documented time point: cycle 4 day 1 (C4D1), after around six weeks of nivolumab. Every single patient, without exception, relapsed after autologous stem cell transplantation, and brentuximab vedotin exposure varied. Sequencing used peripheral blood mononuclear cells (PBMCs), obtained before the fourth cycle of nivolumab. The chain recombines TRBV5-4 with TRBJ2-2; D not resolved. The sequence came from a human donor with classical Hodgkin lymphoma. The chain's CDR3 is CASSSRTNTGELFF. The CDR3, as DNA: TGTGCCAGCAGCTCCAGGACGAACACCGGGGAGCTGTTTTTT.